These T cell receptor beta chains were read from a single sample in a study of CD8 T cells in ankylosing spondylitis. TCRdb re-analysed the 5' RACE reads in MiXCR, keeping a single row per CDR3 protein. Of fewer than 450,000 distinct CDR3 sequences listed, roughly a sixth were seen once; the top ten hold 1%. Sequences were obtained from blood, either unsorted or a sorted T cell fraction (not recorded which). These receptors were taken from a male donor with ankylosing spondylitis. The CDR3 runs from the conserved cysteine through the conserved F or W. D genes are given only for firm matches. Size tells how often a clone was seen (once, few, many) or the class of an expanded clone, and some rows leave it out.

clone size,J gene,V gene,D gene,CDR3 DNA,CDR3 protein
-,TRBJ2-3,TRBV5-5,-,TGTGCCAGCACCCTTCTAGGGGGTAGCGCAGATACGCAGTATTTT,CASTLLGGSADTQYF
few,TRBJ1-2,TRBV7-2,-,TGTGCCAGCAGCTTAGACAGCTTAGGCGGCTACACCTTC,CASSLDSLGGYTF
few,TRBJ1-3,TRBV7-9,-,TGTGCCAGCAGCTCCGGCCTCTCTGGAAACACCATATATTTT,CASSSGLSGNTIYF
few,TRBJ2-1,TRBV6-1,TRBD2,TGTGCCAGCACCCGGCGGGGGGGTTACAATGAGCAGTTCTTC,CASTRRGGYNEQFF
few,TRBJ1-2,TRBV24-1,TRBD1,TGTGCCACCAGTGATTCCCCAGGGGGAAGTGGCTACACCTTC,CATSDSPGGSGYTF
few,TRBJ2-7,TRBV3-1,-,TGTGCCAGCAGCCGCGGGACGTACGACGAGCAGTACTTC,CASSRGTYDEQYF
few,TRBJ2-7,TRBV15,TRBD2,TGTGCCACCAGCAGAGAGGAAGGCGGGAGCTCCTACGAGCAGTACTTC,CATSREEGGSSYEQYF
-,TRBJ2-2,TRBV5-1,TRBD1,TGCGCCAGCAGCCCTAGCCCAGGGGGCACCGGGGAGCTGTTTTTT,CASSPSPGGTGELFF
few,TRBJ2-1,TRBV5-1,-,TGCGCCAGCAGCTTGGTAGGGAATCCCGTGGATGAGCAGTTCTTC,CASSLVGNPVDEQFF
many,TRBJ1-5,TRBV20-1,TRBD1,TGCAGTGCTTCGACAGGGGGCAGGCAGCCCCAGCATTTT,CSASTGGRQPQHF
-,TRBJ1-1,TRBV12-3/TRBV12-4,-,TGTGCCAGCAGAAGGGGTAGAATCACTGAAGCTTTCTTT,CASRRGRITEAFF
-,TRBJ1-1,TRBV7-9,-,TGTGCCAGCAGCTTAGCAGTCGTGGCGGACAAGATTCTTGAAGCTTTCTTT,CASSLAVVADKILEAFF
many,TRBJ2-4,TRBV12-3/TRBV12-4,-,TGTGCCAGCAGCCCCGGGGCCAAAAACATTCAGTACTTC,CASSPGAKNIQYF
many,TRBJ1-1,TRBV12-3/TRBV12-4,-,TGTGCCAGCAGTTTAGCGCCACTAGGCACTGAAGCTTTCTTT,CASSLAPLGTEAFF
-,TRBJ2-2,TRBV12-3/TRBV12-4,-,TGTACCAGCAGTTTAAGTCAGGGGATTTTTGGTGTGAACACCGGGGAGCTGTTTTTT,CTSSLSQGIFGVNTGELFF
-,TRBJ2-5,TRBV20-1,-,TGCAGTGCTAGAGTTCTAACAGGAACCCAAGAGACCCAGTACTTC,CSARVLTGTQETQYF
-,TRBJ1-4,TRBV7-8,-,TGTGCCAGCAGCTTAGAGGAGGGAAAACTGTTTTTT,CASSLEEGKLFF
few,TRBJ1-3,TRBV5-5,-,TGTGCCAGCAGCCCCCTACATGACTCTGGAAACACCATATATTTT,CASSPLHDSGNTIYF
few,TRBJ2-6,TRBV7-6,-,TGTGCCAGCAGCCCCCGAGTCCAGGGACAATCTGGGGCCAACGTCCTGACTTTC,CASSPRVQGQSGANVLTF